Below, 13 T cell receptor beta chains from the same sample are listed, as sequenced in a study of blood T cells in healthy people across ages. A second PCR, run for roughly 7 to 11 cycles, used a sample-barcoded 5' primer plus a J-beta primer mix. TCRdb analysed the 5' RACE reads with MiXCR anew, one entry per CDR3 protein. This sample carries more than 500,000 distinct CDR3 sequences, 25% to 35% of them seen once, and the ten largest clones take about 3.3%. The data were also submitted as part of a second study, on T cells of mothers and their children.

The sample taken for sequencing was blood. Receptors were obtained from a boy younger than 10 in good health.

V usage is TRBV20-1 and J usage is TRBJ2-3; 7 nucleotides match TRBD2. The junction had 11 bases not matched to a gene; V was cut back by 4 bases and J by 4 bases. Per the germline V gene, CDR1 is DFQATT and CDR2 is SNEGSKA (reference sequence). The CDR3 consists of 15 residues. CDR3: CSANLGAGTSDTQYF. CDR3 coding DNA: TGCAGTGCTAATCTAGGAGCGGGGACCTCAGATACGCAGTATTTT.

The chain combines TRBV10-2 with TRBJ2-3, with D unclear. Looked up from germline, CDR1 is WSHSY and CDR2 is SAAADI. The CDR3 loop spans 16 amino acids. The V gene lost 1 base and the J gene lost 6 bases, with 17 bases spanning the gap. The CDR3 here is CASSELMYRDGDTQYF. In DNA form, the CDR3 reads TGCGCCAGCAGTGAGTTGATGTACAGAGACGGGGATACGCAGTATTTT.

This clonotype was picked up a small number of times. This chain links TRBV5-1 with TRBJ2-7, with 10 bases identical to TRBD1. CDR1 SGHRS and CDR2 YFSETQ come from the germline V gene. V was clipped by 0 bases and J by 5 bases; unmatched bases: 5. The CDR3 contains 15 residues. CDR3 nucleotide sequence: TGCGCCAGCAGCTTGGAGGGGACAGGGGCCAACGAGCAGTACTTC. As protein: CASSLEGTGANEQYF.

The chain recombines TRBV30 with TRBJ2-7, with D unresolved. This CDR3 contains 12 residues. Germline V gene data show CDR1 as GTSNPN and CDR2 as SVGIG (reference sequence). The V gene lost 2 bases and the J gene lost 4 bases, with 9 bases spanning the gap. The CDR3 DNA follows: TGTGCCTGGAGTCCACGAAATTACGAGCAGTACTTC. Translating gives CAWSPRNYEQYF.

This clonotype was found a few times. The rearrangement links TRBV7-9 to TRBJ1-2, with D possibly being TRBD1 (6 bases). V was trimmed by 5 bases and J by 4 bases, leaving 20 bases between them. The CDR3 extends over 16 amino acids. The V gene's germline CDR1 is SEHNR and CDR2 FQNEAQ (reference sequence). The CDR3 here is CASSPVGGQGGYGYTF. CDR3 bases: TGTGCCAGCAGCCCCGTCGGGGGGCAGGGAGGCTATGGCTACACCTTC.

This clonotype was detected only once. The J gene is TRBJ2-1, the V gene TRBV6-5, with 10 bases aligning to TRBD2. This CDR3 is 18 amino acids long. The V segment lost 1 base and the J segment 5 bases; nucleotides outside the gene matches: 11. Germline V CDR1 and CDR2: MNHEY, SVGAGI. CDR3 coding DNA: TGTGCCAGCAGTTACTTTTGGACTAGCGGAAGGGTGGACAATGAGCAGTTCTTC. It is translated as CASSYFWTSGRVDNEQFF.

Concerning this clonotype itself: One junction end disagrees with the germline gene, perhaps due to a read error. The chain employs TRBV27 and TRBJ2-5, with 11 nucleotides matching TRBD2. The CDR3 consists of 13 residues. Germline V gene lookup returns CDR1 MNHEY and CDR2 SMNVEV (reference sequence). CDR3 nucleotides: TGTGCCAGCAGTTTCCTCGGGACTAGCGGAGAGTTCTTC. It is translated as CASSFLGTSGEFF.

The rearrangement joins TRBV20-1 to TRBJ2-1; D is perhaps TRBD2 (5 bases). V was shortened by 4 bases and J by 4 bases, with 14 bases between the two germline ends. The CDR3 has 14 residues. Germline CDR1 and CDR2: DFQATT and SNEGSKA (reference sequence). The CDR3 region is CSANRGNRYNEQFF. The CDR3 DNA sequence: TGCAGTGCTAATCGGGGAAACAGATACAATGAGCAGTTCTTC.

The chain employs TRBV4-1 and TRBJ1-1; D is undetermined. V lost 2 bases and J lost 4, with 14 bases in between. This CDR3 is built from 15 residues. Germline values: CDR1 MGHRA, CDR2 YSYEKL. CDR3 sequence: CASSQPRTSSTEAFF. The CDR3 bases are TGCGCCAGCAGCCAACCCCGGACTAGCAGCACTGAAGCTTTCTTT.

The sample holds a few counts of this clonotype. The chain recombines TRBV10-3 with TRBJ1-2, with 9 bases aligning to TRBD1. V lost 6 bases and J lost 4; bases outside the gene matches: 6. Germline V gene lookup returns CDR1 ENHRY and CDR2 SYGVKD. The CDR3 is 14 amino acids. CDR3 nucleotides: TGTGCCATCAGGGGGGACAGGGACGGCTATGGCTACACCTTC. Translating gives CAIRGDRDGYGYTF.

Comment on this clonotype: An end of the junction differs from the germline gene, which may be a read error. The CDR3 region has the DNA TGTGCCACCAGTGAGTCGTGGGCAGCCTATGGCTACACCTTC. Translated, it gives CATSESWAAYGYTF. The rearrangement joins TRBV10-3 to TRBJ1-2; D gene uncertain. The length of the CDR3 is 14 residues. CDR1 is ENHRY, CDR2 SYGVKD, per germline.

This clonotype was observed many times. This chain uses TRBV20-1 with TRBJ2-1; 9 bases line up with TRBD2. The V segment lost 4 bases and the J segment 4 bases; nucleotides outside the gene matches: 11. Germline CDR1 DFQATT, CDR2 SNEGSKA (reference sequence). This CDR3 has 16 residues. In DNA, the CDR3 is TGCAGTGCTACCATCCTAGCGGGGAGAAAATACAATGAGCAGTTCTTC. It codes for CSATILAGRKYNEQFF.

J is TRBJ2-1 and V is TRBV20-1; 9 bases align to TRBD2. The end of the DNA is better explained by TRBJ2-5, so the J call may be wrong. The germline CDR1 and CDR2 sequences are DFQATT and SNEGSKA (reference sequence). CDR3 length: 14 amino acids. The CDR3 loop is CSAQNQRGAVTQYF. Here the CDR3 DNA reads TGCAGTGCTCAGAACCAGCGGGGGGCGGTGACCCAGTACTTC.